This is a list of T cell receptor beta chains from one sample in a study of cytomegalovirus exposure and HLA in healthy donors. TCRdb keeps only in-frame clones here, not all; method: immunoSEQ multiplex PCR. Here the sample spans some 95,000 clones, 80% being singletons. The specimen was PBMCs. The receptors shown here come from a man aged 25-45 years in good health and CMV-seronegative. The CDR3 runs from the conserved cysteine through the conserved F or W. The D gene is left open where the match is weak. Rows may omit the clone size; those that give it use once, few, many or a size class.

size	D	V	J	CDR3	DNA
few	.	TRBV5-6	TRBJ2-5	CASSSTGSGETQYF	TGTGCCAGCAGCTCAACGGGGTCCGGGGAGACCCAGTACTTC
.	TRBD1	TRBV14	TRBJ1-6	CASSQGQGFHSPLHF	TGTGCCAGCAGCCAGGGACAGGGCTTTCATTCACCCCTCCACTTT
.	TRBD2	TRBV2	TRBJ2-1	CASIDLPGLAGGGGNEQFF	TGTGCCAGCATTGACTTACCGGGACTAGCGGGAGGCGGTGGCAATGAGCAGTTCTTC
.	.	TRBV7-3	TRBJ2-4	CASSLDSRSKNIQYF	TGTGCCAGCAGCTTAGATAGCAGATCTAAAAACATTCAGTACTTC
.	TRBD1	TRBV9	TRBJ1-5	CASSVGGGGNQPQHF	TGTGCCAGCAGCGTAGGAGGGGGCGGCAATCAGCCCCAGCATTTT
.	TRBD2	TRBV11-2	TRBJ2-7	CASSSGLSYEQYF	TGTGCCAGCAGCTCGGGACTATCCTACGAGCAGTACTTC
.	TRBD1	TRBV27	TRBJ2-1	CASSLFSVQDRGLDNEQFF	TGTGCCAGCAGTTTATTCTCAGTACAGGACAGGGGGCTTGACAATGAGCAGTTCTTC
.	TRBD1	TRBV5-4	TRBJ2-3	CAFSGQGALDTQYF	TGTGCCTTTTCGGGACAGGGGGCTTTAGATACGCAGTATTTT
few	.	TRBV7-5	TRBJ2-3	CVRSLAGGSTDTQYF	TGTGTCAGAAGCTTAGCGGGCGGGAGCACAGATACGCAGTATTTT
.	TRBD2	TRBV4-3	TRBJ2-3	CASSQDPVSGGTDTQYF	TGCGCCAGCAGCCAAGATCCCGTTAGCGGGGGCACAGATACGCAGTATTTT